Given below is one T cell receptor beta chain in context. Its binding antigen is unknown. The record has no base qualities; no much larger clone is one base away. This specimen belongs to a study of cytomegalovirus exposure and HLA in healthy donors (dated by TCRdb to about 2017). General notes on the study: According to an earlier analysis of 587 of the donors, about 179 million T cells yielded roughly 110 million unique TCR beta sequences and around 280 Gb of sequence data. An early release covering some 640 HLA-typed donors comprised about 320 gigabases of sequencing data and approximately 80 million unique TCR sequences. Of the 398 genotyped donors, roughly 85% fell in the genetic ancestry cluster associated with self-reported Caucasian donors. The study was designed to test whether signatures of past pathogen exposure could be identified by cataloging public T cell receptors. The T cell repertoires of around 670 subjects were profiled by immunosequencing and related to cytomegalovirus serostatus. In addition to the first cohort of 666 subjects, a separate validation cohort of approximately 110 different subjects was used. High-throughput TCR immunosequencing, statistical association of individual TCRs with disease status, and machine learning were combined to predict cytomegalovirus infection status. In a later analysis, previously published TCR beta repertoires from 550 to 750 donors were re-analyzed and high-resolution HLA genotyping was added so that TCR occurrence patterns could be studied. The later analysis used no new phenotypic data to find candidate immune exposures, relying instead on TCR beta sequences and their occurrence across donors. An earlier analysis of fewer than 750 of the donors used high-throughput TCR beta sequencing to judge whether each TCR beta V gene segment behaved as functional or pseudogenic. Donor age, sex, ethnicity and CMV serostatus were compiled alongside the repertoire data. Genome-wide SNP genotypes for about three fifths of the roughly 670 donors were used in a later genetic analysis, which treated that subset as a discovery cohort. Every discovery cohort repertoire had been produced on one sequencing platform. HLA typing included class I and class II loci at four-digit resolution. The number of typed donors differed by locus: roughly 620-640 for A, B, C, DRB1 and DQB1; 500 to 550 for DQA1; over 600 for DPA1; and roughly 470 for DPB1. Because of strong linkage in the cohort, four or five DR-DQ haplotypes were treated as single units for association and clustering. Among almost 400 genotyped donors of the cohort, an average of roughly 240,000 unique TCR beta nucleotide sequences were sequenced per donor, 15% to 20% of them non-productive.

The cohort consisted of fewer than 700 healthy bone marrow donors. At the time of sampling, all cohort members were nominally healthy, though unrecorded immune exposures were likely present. The donor tested CMV seropositive and was one of the 289 seropositive cohort members. Each donor provided a peripheral blood sample, and peripheral blood mononuclear cells were used for TCR beta sequencing. The Qiagen DNeasy Blood Extraction Kit was used to extract genomic DNA from the blood cell samples. Broad study findings and their caveats: A few of the identified cytomegalovirus-associated TCR beta chains were confirmed in vitro to be specific for cytomegalovirus antigens. The classifier was reported to diagnose cytomegalovirus status with high specificity and sensitivity in both the original and validation cohorts. A cluster of highly shared sequence variants was judged likely to represent a technical artifact of the sequencing pipeline. A later analysis reported that several top co-occurrence clusters appeared linked to parvovirus B19, influenza, CMV and Epstein-Barr virus. Because the 87-base-pair reads could not distinguish some IMGT-functional V segments, including TRBV6-2 and TRBV6-3, those segments were excluded. Compared with equally common non-associated chains, HLA-associated TCR beta chains in a later analysis were more clonally expanded and had lower generation probabilities. A further reported finding was that TCR beta sequences accurately predicted the HLA-A and HLA-B alleles for most subjects in the first cohort. Across donors, most TCR sequences were observed very rarely, whereas some public TCRs were present in many individuals. Most CMV-associated TCR beta chains appeared to be HLA-restricted in a later analysis, and the HLA associations seemed to be driven largely by CMV exposure. In a later analysis, some 17,000 TCR beta sequences were associated with specific HLA alleles at a false discovery rate of 0.05. For the cohort, immune exposure information was limited to CMV serostatus. The study gave a list of 150 to 200 TCR beta chains associated with cytomegalovirus. Over 15 rarely observed V segments, including chromosome 9 orphons, were excluded from the earlier analysis of a few hundred of the donors because counts were too low. The presence/absence analyses assumed that sequencing depth was roughly uniform across donors, and that assumption may not be true. When HLA alleles, especially DR and DQ, strongly co-occurred, TCR associations were difficult to assign to individual alleles. The cohort was sequenced for TCR beta chains only, and without alpha or paired-chain data the features that could be detected were limited. In a later analysis, TCR association rates were found to vary across HLA loci, with the most associated TCRs seen for DRB1 alleles and the fewest for HLA-C alleles. Because some donors lacked HLA typing at each locus, the association tests relied only on the typed subset. Compared with the roughly 700-donor mean, donors in an Asian-associated ancestry cluster had fewer N-insertions in productive TCRs, according to a later genetic analysis. Linkage disequilibrium might explain the correlated functional status among segregating V segments, but an unknown experimental factor could not be ruled out. V-gene and J-gene trimming of TCR beta chains was associated with a missense DCLRE1C variant in a later genetic analysis, and the association was replicated in an independent cohort. In an earlier analysis of over 550 of the donors, most TCR beta V segments were observed in productive rearrangements about 87% or about 30% of the time, broadly matching IMGT annotations. The authors suggested that the approach could potentially be generalized to other disease states and immunological phenotypes.

The library was obtained by the immunoSEQ multiplex PCR assay. The multiplex PCR relied on a mix of 60 forward primers for TCR Vbeta segments and 13 reverse primers for TCR Jbeta segments. A multiplex PCR assay on genomic DNA amplified the CDR3 region of rearranged TCR beta genes. Amplified TCR beta libraries were sequenced as 87-base-pair reads on the Illumina HiSeq System. Turning to the authors' computational methods: A later analysis counted tens of millions of unique TCR beta chains across the 666 repertoires, and 9 million to 14 million of these chains were shared by at least two donors. To remove PCR and sequencing errors, raw reads were error-corrected and collapsed into unique sequences using a nearest-neighbor algorithm that merged closely related sequences. To assign V, D and J gene segments, CDR3 sequences were aligned to IMGT reference sequences. For a sequence to be retained, at least a six-nucleotide match to both a V gene segment and a J gene segment was required. Rearrangements were called productive when the CDR3 lacked stop codons and stayed in frame with V and J; all others were non-productive. CDR3 was defined according to IMGT convention as the region running from the second conserved V-encoded cysteine to the conserved J-encoded phenylalanine. The earlier analysis of fewer than 750 of the donors excluded sequences that lacked an unambiguous match to a single V gene segment. An earlier analysis of a few hundred of the donors classified V segments as functional when productive rearrangements were above 56.7% and as segregating when the standard deviation between donors was above 5%. To diagnose cytomegalovirus status from the catalog of TCR beta chain sequences, a statistical classification framework was built. A later analysis assigned V and J genes by comparing TCR nucleotide sequences with IMGT/GENE-DB human TR gene sequences. Using the TCRdist pipeline, a later analysis assigned CDR3 sequences along with most-parsimonious VDJ recombination scenarios. A later analysis defined each TCR beta chain by its CDR3 amino acid sequence plus V-gene family, and excluded reads lacking a unique V-gene family. A later analysis removed several hundred highly shared, low-generation-probability nucleotide sequences to deal with suspected cross-contamination and a sequencing artifact. A later analysis calculated a clonal expansion index for each public chain from normalized within-repertoire ranks of inferred template counts. In a later analysis, generation probabilities were computed with a VDJ recombination model fitted to out-of-frame rearrangements, and the resulting probabilities were checked against IGoR. In a later analysis, TCR-TCR, TCR-HLA and TCR-CMV co-occurrence was scored with hypergeometric tests, and a repertoire-size bias correction was applied to TCR pairs. A later analysis estimated false discovery rates by permuting HLA or CMV assignments 20 times. A later analysis grouped co-occurring TCRs with DBSCAN, adding TCRdist sequence similarity when clustering within HLA-allele-positive subsets. Repertoires with fewer than 30,000 or more than 120,000 public chains, plus five repertoires with anomalous nucleotide sharing, were excluded from co-occurrence clustering. Held by TCRdb, this immuneACCESS table contains in-frame sequences only and omits some clones. Under half of the omission traces to an unresolved V gene where checked; the cause of the rest is unknown. The D gene and trimming were derived from the DNA, and the V and J assignments and clone size from that table. Within this sample are approximately 190,000 clones, with approximately 80% of them counted one time only. The ten largest clones add up to 2% to 3% of the sample.

Trimming removed 8 bases from V and 5 bases from J; the gene matches leave 10 bases unexplained. Measured from the cysteine to the phenylalanine, the CDR3 is 15 residues long. The read is trimmed to its CDR3 DNA, 45 bases read in frame from base 1. Reading the germline V gene gives CDR1 SGHVS and CDR2 FNYEAQ. The V and J segments used are TRBV7-6 and TRBJ2-1; 9 bases in the junction line up with TRBD2. Sequencing was performed on PBMCs. The clonotype comes from a woman between 50 and 59 years old in good health and CMV-seropositive. The CDR3 loop reads CASDPGSGGHNEQFF. The base sequence is TGTGCCAGCGACCCCGGGAGCGGGGGGCACAATGAGCAGTTCTTC.